Given below is one TCR beta chain in context. Its matching antigen is unknown. These data originate in a study of immune cell composition in non-small cell lung cancer. J lost 8 bases, V lost 3 bases, and 11 bases had no gene match. Germline V gene sequence: CDR1 MGHRA, CDR2 YSYEKL. CDR3 size: 15 residues. Here immunoSEQ multiplex PCR was the method, and the copy in TCRdb shows in-frame clones only, minus some. Counted here are 8,000 or so clones, roughly 65% occurring once; the ten biggest clones make up under 8.5%. Overall study findings and caveats: Clones >0.5% enriched in tumour were rarer in adenocarcinoma (about 35%) than squamous (about 80%). Lung squamous cell carcinoma tumours had significantly higher top 10 clone scores and productive clonality than lung adenocarcinoma. Smoking pack-years did not significantly correlate with tumour TCR-beta clonality.

The chain couples TRBV4-1 to TRBJ1-2; TRBD1 matches 8 bases. The TCR sequence derives from a human donor with non-small cell lung cancer. Sequences were obtained from lung tumor tissue. Here the CDR3 reads CASSHLTDRGGGYTF. The CDR3 nucleotides are TGCGCCAGCAGCCACCTCACTGACAGGGGAGGAGGCTACACCTTC.